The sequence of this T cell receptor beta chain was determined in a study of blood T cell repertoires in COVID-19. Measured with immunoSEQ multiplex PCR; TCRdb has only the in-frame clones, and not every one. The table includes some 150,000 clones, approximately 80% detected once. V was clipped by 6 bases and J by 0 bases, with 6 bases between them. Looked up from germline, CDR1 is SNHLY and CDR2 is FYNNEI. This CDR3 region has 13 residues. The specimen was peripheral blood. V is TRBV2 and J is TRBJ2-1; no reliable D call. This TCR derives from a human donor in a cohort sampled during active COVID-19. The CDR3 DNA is TGTGCCAGCAGACAGAACTCCTACAATGAGCAGTTCTTC. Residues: CASRQNSYNEQFF.